What follows are 28 T cell receptor beta chains derived from one specimen sequenced in a study of early stage breast cancer tumors (dated by TCRdb to the late 2010s). The receptor library was made with the immunoSEQ multiplex PCR assay. TCRdb mirrors the immuneACCESS table, restricted to in-frame sequences. Some clones are absent from its copies; in checked studies, under half trace to an unresolved V gene, and the reason for the others is unknown. This sample comprises about 41,000 clones, around 70% of them detected only once. 7.2% of the sample rests with the top ten. Sequencing was carried out using blood. The receptors stem from a person aged 45 to 59 with breast cancer.

The chain recombines TRBV5-6 with TRBJ1-2, with D possibly matching TRBD1 (5 bases). Trimming removed 5 bases at V and 2 bases at J, with 22 bases between. Germline CDR1 and CDR2: SGHDT and YYEEEE. This CDR3 contains 17 residues. The CDR3 DNA reads as TGTGCCAGCAGGGCCGAGGCGATCAGGGTTGAAAACTATGGCTACACCTTC. Translated, it gives CASRAEAIRVENYGYTF.

The V call is TRBV20-1, the J call TRBJ2-3; D gene uncertain. This CDR3 spans 11 amino acids. V lost 1 base, J lost 6 bases, and 5 bases lay in between. Germline-derived CDR1 and CDR2 are DFQATT and SNEGSKA (reference sequence). CDR3 nucleotides: TGCAGTGCTAGAGTCCGGGATACGCAGTATTTT. As protein: CSARVRDTQYF.

CDR3: CATSRDPGYEQYF. CDR3 bases: TGTGCCACCAGCAGAGATCCCGGGTACGAGCAGTACTTC. The chain links TRBV15 to TRBJ2-7; D is undetermined. The germline V and J ends were trimmed by 0 bases and 4 bases, with 7 bases remaining between them. There are 13 residues in the CDR3. Germline CDR1 LNHNV, CDR2 YYDKDF (reference sequence).

The CDR3 DNA reads as TGTGCCAGCAGCGGATACGGACAGGTTCACGAGCAGTACTTC. Translating gives CASSGYGQVHEQYF. The V and J genes are TRBV7-9 and TRBJ2-7; TRBD1 matches 7 bases. The CDR3 is 14 residues long. Germline CDR1 and CDR2: SEHNR and FQNEAQ (reference sequence). The V and J ends lost 5 bases and 5 bases, in that order; junction bases with no gene match: 9.

This clone showed up just once. J is TRBJ1-4 and V is TRBV5-6, with TRBD1 matching over 9 bases. The CDR3 loop spans 17 amino acids. Germline V gene sequence: CDR1 SGHDT, CDR2 YYEEEE. The junction had 10 bases not matched to a gene; V was cut back by 4 bases and J by 3 bases. CDR3 loop: CASSMGQGVSSNEKLFF. DNA of the CDR3: TGTGCCAGCAGCATGGGACAGGGCGTATCCTCTAATGAAAAACTGTTTTTT.

V usage is TRBV7-2 and J usage is TRBJ1-1; 9 nucleotides agree with TRBD1. CDR1 SGHTA and CDR2 FQGNSA come from the germline V gene. V shed 4 bases and J 0 bases; nucleotides not matched to a gene: 3. CDR3 size: 15 residues. The CDR3 DNA follows: TGTGCCAGCAGCTCGGGACAGGGAATGAACACTGAAGCTTTCTTT. It codes for CASSSGQGMNTEAFF.

This clone occurred a few times. The chain links TRBV7-2 to TRBJ1-4; 11 positions match TRBD1. The CDR3 extends over 14 amino acids. Trimming at V came to 1 base and at J to 15 bases, leaving 7 bases not matched to a gene. In germline, CDR1 is SGHTA, CDR2 FQGNSA. CDR3 DNA sequence: TGTGCCAGCAGCTTAGGGGGGACAGGGGGGACGATGTTTTTT. Amino acid sequence: CASSLGGTGGTMFF.

The genes are TRBV5-1 and TRBJ1-2, with D possibly TRBD1 on 6 matching bases. Deletions cut 4 bases from V and 7 bases from J, with 29 bases between. The germline gives CDR1 SGHRS, CDR2 YFSETQ. The CDR3 has 18 amino acids. The CDR3 sequence is CASSPGPWTVGGYGGYTF. The DNA of the CDR3 is TGCGCCAGCAGCCCTGGTCCCTGGACAGTCGGGGGGTATGGTGGCTACACCTTC.

This rearrangement joins TRBV11-3 to TRBJ2-3; 7 positions match TRBD2. The V gene end was trimmed by 5 bases and the J gene end by 8 bases; junction bases not matched to a gene: 16. The CDR3 spans 16 residues. Germline-derived CDR1 and CDR2 are SGHNT and YENEEA. CDR3 DNA: TGTGCCAGCAGCCCAGCGGGTCGCGGGGGAGGTGGTACGCAGTATTTT. Translated: CASSPAGRGGGGTQYF.

The V gene is TRBV2, the J gene TRBJ2-7; a weak D match, TRBD1 (6 bases). V was cut by 6 bases and J by 4 bases, with 16 bases left in between. From germline, CDR1 is SNHLY and CDR2 FYNNEI. The CDR3 runs 14 residues. CDR3 nucleotides: TGTGCCAGCAGCCGGGACAAAGGGGGATACGAGCAGTACTTC. This codes for CASSRDKGGYEQYF.

The chain is built from TRBV27 and TRBJ2-3, with 9 bases aligning to TRBD1. With V trimmed by 7 bases and J by 3 bases, 5 bases remained unmatched. The CDR3 contains 14 residues. Germline V gives CDR1 MNHEY, CDR2 SMNVEV (reference sequence). The CDR3 nucleotides read TGTGCCAGCAAAGAGACAGGGGGGACAGATACGCAGTATTTT. It codes for CASKETGGTDTQYF.

To note about this clone: Relative to the germline gene, one junction end is altered; a read error may explain this. This sequence joins TRBV11-2 and TRBJ2-1; 9 nucleotides match TRBD2. Germline loops: CDR1 SGHAT, CDR2 FQNNGV. The CDR3 length is 11 residues. This chain's CDR3 is CASSQSGRLLF. The CDR3 bases are TGTGCCAGCAGCCAAAGCGGGAGGCTCCTCTTC.

The V and J genes are TRBV7-2 and TRBJ2-2; 9 bases line up with TRBD2. Germline V gives CDR1 SGHTA, CDR2 FQGNSA. V was pared by 6 bases and J by 3 bases, with 5 bases of the junction left unmatched. This CDR3 contains 15 residues. CDR3 sequence: CASRVRLADTGELFF. The CDR3 region has the DNA TGTGCCAGCAGAGTTAGACTAGCGGACACCGGGGAGCTGTTTTTT.

The chain carries TRBV6-5 and TRBJ2-5, with TRBD2 identical over 8 bases. Germline CDR1 and CDR2: MNHEY and SVGAGI. The CDR3 totals 14 residues. V shed 3 bases and J 6 bases; nucleotides not matched to a gene: 6. CDR3 residues: CASSYRSSGQTQYF. In DNA, the CDR3 is TGTGCCAGCAGTTATAGGTCTAGCGGGCAGACCCAGTACTTC.

In DNA form, the CDR3 reads TGTGCCAGCAGCCTCTCACCTCGAGGGGGGGATTACAATGAGCAGTTCTTC. Translating it yields CASSLSPRGGDYNEQFF. The gene calls are TRBV7-2 and TRBJ2-1; perhaps TRBD2 as D (7 bases). CDR3 length: 17 residues. The germline CDR1 and CDR2 sequences are SGHTA and FQGNSA. The ends were cut back, 5 bases at V and 4 bases at J, with 21 bases in the middle. The variable domain in full, with the rest retrieved from reference TRBV7-2 and TRBJ2-1, is GAGVSQSPSNKVTEKGKDVELRCDPISGHTALYWYRQSLGQGLEFLIYFQGNSAPDKSGLPSDRFSAERTGGSVSTLTIQRTQQEDSAVYLCASSLSPRGGDYNEQFFGPGTRLTVL.

J is TRBJ1-6 and V is TRBV6-6; D possibly corresponds to TRBD1 (5 bases). The CDR3 contains 12 residues. CDR1 MNHNY and CDR2 SVGAGI come from the germline V gene (reference sequence). V dropped 9 bases and J dropped 8 bases, with 11 bases sitting between them. The CDR3 is CASQGGDSPLHF. CDR3 DNA sequence: TGTGCCAGTCAGGGAGGGGATTCACCCCTCCACTTT.

The rearrangement joins TRBV2 to TRBJ2-2; 8 nucleotides line up with TRBD1. CDR3 length: 16 amino acids. Germline V CDR1 and CDR2: SNHLY, FYNNEI. The V gene end was trimmed by 3 bases and the J gene end by 1 base; junction bases not matched to a gene: 4. The CDR3 protein is CASSDWGTGNTGELFF. The CDR3 DNA reads as TGTGCCAGCAGTGATTGGGGGACAGGGAACACCGGGGAGCTGTTTTTT.

This clone has a handful of counts. The CDR3 bases are TGTGCCAGCAGCCCTCGACAAAACACCGGGGAGCTGTTTTTT. Encoded protein: CASSPRQNTGELFF. V is TRBV9 and J is TRBJ2-2, with D unresolved. Per the germline V gene, CDR1 is SGDLS and CDR2 is YYNGEE. The CDR3 runs to 14 residues. V was pared by 4 bases and J by 2 bases, with 9 bases between.

This clone was seen a handful of times. V gene TRBV7-8 combines with J gene TRBJ2-2; 9 bases agree with TRBD2. The V gene's germline CDR1 is SGHVS and CDR2 FQNEAQ. The CDR3 is made up of 18 amino acids. The trim removed 7 bases at V and 7 bases at J, leaving 19 bases unmatched. CDR3 sequence: CASIPLGAGGPQGGELFF. As DNA, the CDR3 is TGTGCCAGCATCCCCCTGGGGGCGGGGGGGCCCCAGGGCGGGGAGCTGTTTTTT.

The gene calls are TRBV27 and TRBJ2-3, with D possibly being TRBD2 (6 bases). Trimming removed 3 bases at V and 13 bases at J, with 17 bases between. Germline lookup yields CDR1 MNHEY and CDR2 SMNVEV (reference sequence). CDR3 length equals 13 residues. This chain's CDR3 is CASSLWRGWEEYF. The CDR3 nucleotides read TGTGCCAGCAGTTTGTGGCGAGGCTGGGAGGAGTATTTT.

V gene TRBV7-9 combines with J gene TRBJ2-7; 10 nucleotides match TRBD1. CDR1 and CDR2 (germline): SEHNR, FQNEAQ (reference sequence). The CDR3 is 15 amino acids. The J segment lost 3 bases and the V segment lost 5 bases, leaving 7 bases of the junction unmatched. DNA of the CDR3: TGTGCCAGCAGCGCCGGACAGGGGGTCTTCTACGAGCAGTACTTC. Protein sequence: CASSAGQGVFYEQYF.

This clone was picked up a small number of times. The gene calls are TRBV19 and TRBJ1-5; perhaps TRBD1 as D (5 bases). The V gene lost 7 bases and the J gene lost 9 bases, with 13 bases spanning the gap. This CDR3 has 12 amino acids. Looked up from germline, CDR1 is LNHDA and CDR2 is SQIVND (reference sequence). CDR3 nucleotide sequence: TGTGCCAGTACCCCAGGGTGGGGGCCCCAGCATTTT. Protein product: CASTPGWGPQHF.

This clone was detected a few times. V and J are TRBV4-3 and TRBJ1-4; 7 bases map to TRBD1. After removal of 0 bases from V and 8 bases from J, the junction contained 12 bases not matched to a gene. The length of the CDR3 is 17 residues. Germline-derived CDR1 and CDR2 are LGHNA and YSLEER. This CDR3 reads CASSQESGRQGWEKLFF. The CDR3 coding sequence is TGCGCCAGCAGCCAAGAATCGGGGAGACAGGGATGGGAAAAACTGTTTTTT.

V gene TRBV16 combines with J gene TRBJ2-7; tentative D call: TRBD1 (7 bases). Germline V lookup: CDR1 KGHSY, CDR2 FQNENV. Deletions cut 5 bases from V and 6 bases from J, with 23 bases between. The CDR3 runs to 16 residues. CDR3: CASSGQGGGSGSEQYF. CDR3 coding DNA: TGTGCCAGCAGCGGCCAGGGGGGTGGTAGCGGAAGCGAGCAGTACTTC.

The chain has TRBV5-4 and TRBJ1-2; 9 bases map to TRBD1. The J segment lost 7 bases and the V segment lost 0 bases, leaving 16 bases of the junction unmatched. Germline CDR1 SGHNT, CDR2 YYREEE (reference sequence). This CDR3 contains 18 residues. This chain's CDR3 is CASSLGMGIEGQGFGYTF. The CDR3 DNA sequence: TGTGCCAGCAGCTTGGGTATGGGGATAGAGGGACAGGGCTTTGGCTACACCTTC.

V is TRBV10-1 and J is TRBJ2-3; TRBD1 might be the D (6 bases). Deletions cut 4 bases from V and 1 base from J, with 15 bases between. CDR3 length equals 16 residues. Germline values: CDR1 WNHNN, CDR2 SYGVQD (reference sequence). CDR3 bases: TGCGCCAGCAGTGGGACCAGGGGCCTGGGCACAGATACGCAGTATTTT. Its translation: CASSGTRGLGTDTQYF.

This clone was seen once. This chain connects TRBV5-1 to TRBJ1-1; unclear D gene. Per germline, CDR1 SGHRS and CDR2 YFSETQ. The CDR3 has 15 amino acids. V was cut by 1 base and J by 4 bases, with 14 bases left in between. For the CDR3, the DNA is TGCGCCAGCAGCTTGTACAAGCGATTGGCCACTGAAGCTTTCTTT. The encoded protein is CASSLYKRLATEAFF.

The genes are TRBV7-2 and TRBJ2-1, with D possibly matching TRBD1 (5 bases). The CDR3 totals 15 residues. Looked up from germline, CDR1 is SGHTA and CDR2 is FQGNSA. V was clipped by 1 base and J by 8 bases, with 15 bases between them. CDR3 sequence reads: CASSLGGLTGDEQFF. Here the CDR3 DNA reads TGTGCCAGCAGCTTAGGGGGCCTCACCGGCGATGAGCAGTTCTTC.